A selection of T cell receptor beta chains follows, all from one sample in a study of cytomegalovirus exposure and HLA in healthy donors. The repertoire was sequenced with immunoSEQ multiplex PCR; TCRdb's copy has only in-frame clones and lacks some. The profile covers more than 85,000 clones, with 76% appearing a single time and roughly 12% taken by the ten largest. Sequencing was done on a sample of PBMCs. These receptors were taken from a man aged 25 to 40 in good health and CMV-seropositive. Both conserved end residues are part of each CDR3. Each record gives: V gene, J gene, clone size, D gene, CDR3 DNA, CDR3 protein. D genes are given only for firm matches. The size field is filled for only some rows; it gives once, few, many or a size class.

>TRBV6-5|TRBJ1-1|.|.
TGTGCCAGCAGTTCTCCCAACACGGGGAACACTGAAGCTTTCTTT
CASSSPNTGNTEAFF
>TRBV20-1|TRBJ2-7|.|.
TGCAGTGCTACCCCATTCAGCGAGCAGTACTTC
CSATPFSEQYF
>TRBV11-2|TRBJ2-7|.|TRBD2
TGTGCCAGCAGCTTGGGACTAGGACCCCTCTTCGAGCAGTACTTC
CASSLGLGPLFEQYF
>TRBV5-1|TRBJ1-1|.|TRBD1
TGCGCCAGCAGCGCCTACAGGGGCGGTACTGAAGCTTTCTTT
CASSAYRGGTEAFF
>TRBV27|TRBJ2-7|.|.
TGTGCCAGCAGTCTAGGGGAAAGCTACGAGCAGTACTTC
CASSLGESYEQYF
>TRBV9|TRBJ2-3|few|.
TGTGCCAGCAGCGAGGGGGGGGGCACAGATACGCAGTATTTT
CASSEGGGTDTQYF
>TRBV18|TRBJ1-5|.|TRBD1
TGTGCCAGCTCACCGACAGGGGGAAACAATCAGCCCCAGCATTTT
CASSPTGGNNQPQHF
>TRBV7-2|TRBJ1-5|.|.
TGTGCCAGCAGCTTAAATTCCGAGGAGCCCCAGCATTTT
CASSLNSEEPQHF
>TRBV5-1|TRBJ1-1|once|TRBD1
TGCGCCAGCAGCTTGGCAGGACAGGGGGTCACTGAAGCTTTCTTT
CASSLAGQGVTEAFF
>TRBV5-4|TRBJ2-1|once|TRBD2
TGTGCCAGCAGCGCTTGGACTAGCGGACCCCTCCAGTTCTTC
CASSAWTSGPLQFF
>TRBV19|TRBJ2-7|.|TRBD1
TGTGCCAGTGGGACAGGGGGCCCCTACGAGCAGTACTTC
CASGTGGPYEQYF
>TRBV27|TRBJ2-7|once|TRBD2
TGTGCCAGCAGTTTATCGGGAGGGATCAACGAGCAGTACTTC
CASSLSGGINEQYF
>TRBV6-1|TRBJ1-6|few|TRBD1
TGTGCCAGCACCCCGACAGGGGGCTATAATTCACCCCTCCACTTT
CASTPTGGYNSPLHF
>TRBV27|TRBJ1-4|few|.
TGTGCCAGCAGGAGACCGGGCGGGGGTGAAAAACTGTTTTTT
CASRRPGGGEKLFF
>TRBV7-6|TRBJ1-3|.|.
TGTGCCAGCAGCTTAAGTACAGGGCTCTCTGGAAACACCATATATTTT
CASSLSTGLSGNTIYF
>TRBV9|TRBJ2-3|.|TRBD2
TGTGCCAGCAGTCGCGGGGGGCAGTCCTCCCGGGGAAACACAGATACGCAGTATTTT
CASSRGGQSSRGNTDTQYF
>TRBV7-2|TRBJ2-3|.|.
TGTGCCAGCAGCTTAATAGCGGTAGATACGCAGTATTTT
CASSLIAVDTQYF
>TRBV5-1|TRBJ2-5|.|TRBD1
TGCGCCAGCAGCGCGGACAGGGGGAACAGGGAGACCCAGTACTTC
CASSADRGNRETQYF
>TRBV9|TRBJ2-5|once|.
TGTGCCAGCAGCGTGAGCCCTCCCGAGACCCAGTACTTC
CASSVSPPETQYF
>TRBV6-6|TRBJ2-7|few|.
TGTGCCAGCAGTTACTCCCGGGATGGTAACGAGCAGTACTTC
CASSYSRDGNEQYF
>TRBV30|TRBJ2-3|.|TRBD1
TGTGCCTGGGACTCCGGGACAGGGGGCGCAGATACGCAGTATTTT
CAWDSGTGGADTQYF
>TRBV28|TRBJ1-4|once|.
TGTGCCAGCACACGGGCAACTAATGAAAAACTGTTTTTT
CASTRATNEKLFF
>TRBV30|TRBJ2-4|once|.
TGTGCCTGGGGAGCAATAACAAGGAACATTCAGTACTTC
CAWGAITRNIQYF
>TRBV4-3|TRBJ1-5|.|TRBD1
TGCGCCAGCAGCCAACCGGACAGGGGGTGTAGGCCCCAGCATTTT
CASSQPDRGCRPQHF
>TRBV7-6|TRBJ2-7|.|TRBD1
TGTGCCAGCAGCTTAGCCGGGGACAGGGTCAACTACGAGCAGTACTTC
CASSLAGDRVNYEQYF
>TRBV6-5|TRBJ1-5|.|.
TGTGCCAGCAGTACGGGGAGAGTAAATCAGCCCCAGCATTTT
CASSTGRVNQPQHF
>TRBV6-6|TRBJ1-2|.|TRBD1
TGTGCCAGCAGGCCGGGACAGCTCTATGGCTACACCTTC
CASRPGQLYGYTF
>TRBV7-2|TRBJ2-5|.|.
TGTGCCAGCAGCCCCGGGCCGGGGGAGACCCAGTACTTC
CASSPGPGETQYF
>TRBV6-5|TRBJ2-7|.|TRBD1
TGTGCCAGCAGCCCGGGACAGGGTGGGTACGAGCAGTACTTC
CASSPGQGGYEQYF
>TRBV28|TRBJ2-3|.|.
TGTGCCAGCAACAGACAGGCCACAGATACGCAGTATTTT
CASNRQATDTQYF
>TRBV10-1|TRBJ2-1|.|.
TGCGCCAGCAGTGAGCGGTCCTCGAATGAGCAGTTCTTC
CASSERSSNEQFF
>TRBV5-6|TRBJ1-1|.|.
TGTGCCAGCAGCGCTAACACAGTCACTGAAGCTTTCTTT
CASSANTVTEAFF
>TRBV29-1|TRBJ1-2|.|.
TGCAGCGCCGAAACAGACCTCTATGGCTACACCTTC
CSAETDLYGYTF
>TRBV5-4|TRBJ2-5|.|.
TGTGCCAGCAGCGGTGGTGGCGGGGAGTCACAAGAGACCCAGTACTTC
CASSGGGGESQETQYF
>TRBV7-3|TRBJ2-1|.|TRBD2
TGTGCCAGCAGCTTAGGGAGCGGGGGGAGCAATGAGCAGTTCTTC
CASSLGSGGSNEQFF
>TRBV10-2|TRBJ2-5|once|TRBD2
TGCGCCAGCAGTGAGTCTGGCGGGGGGGCCCAAGAGACCCAGTACTTC
CASSESGGGAQETQYF
>TRBV7-6|TRBJ2-7|.|.
TGTGCCAGCAGCTCGGACACTTCCTACGAGCAGTACTTC
CASSSDTSYEQYF
>TRBV11-2|TRBJ1-3|once|.
TGTGCCAGCAGCCTCGGACAGTTCGACACCATATATTTT
CASSLGQFDTIYF
>TRBV5-1|TRBJ2-7|.|.
TGCGCCAGCAGCACGTCCGGGACGGGGGTCTACGAGCAGTACTTC
CASSTSGTGVYEQYF
>TRBV6-6|TRBJ2-5|few|.
TGTGCCAGCAGTGAGATGGGGGGGGCACAAGAGACCCAGTACTTC
CASSEMGGAQETQYF
>TRBV7-8|TRBJ1-1|.|.
TGTGCCAGCAGCTTAGGTAATCCTTCCACTGAAGCTTTCTTT
CASSLGNPSTEAFF